The clone carrying this TCR beta chain was counted between two and nine times. The sample belongs to a study of human T cells and chemical hapten exposure. Study in general: Patch tests put 0.01% DPC on the upper back, read at 6 days. TCR yields differed between samples (mainly from small differences in pooled library volume).

TCRdb passed the RACE reads through MiXCR, listing each CDR3 protein once. The sample contains fewer than 100,000 distinct CDR3 sequences, roughly 11% of which appear only once. Time point defined: patch test 2, 6 weeks after DPC sensitization. Described treatment: therapeutic diphenylcyclopropenone sensitization with weekly scalp DPC. The source was whole blood, collected in connection with sensitization to the hapten diphenylcyclopropenone (DPC). This sequence originates from a man between 18 and 35 years old with alopecia areata. Some clones in this sample may be carry-over from other donors' samples.

This chain's CDR3 is CASSPPGMGSNQPQHF. The CDR3 DNA reads as TGTGCCAGCTCACCACCTGGGATGGGTAGCAATCAGCCCCAGCATTTT. V is TRBV18 and J is TRBJ1-5; D gene unclear. V lost 0 bases and J lost 0, with 9 bases in between. Germline V CDR1 and CDR2: KGHSH, LQKENI. The CDR3 covers 16 residues.